This T cell receptor beta chain was sequenced in a study of long-term antiretroviral therapy in people with HIV. The immunoSEQ assay was v3.0, run at survey level. The data were produced by immunoSEQ multiplex PCR, yet TCRdb's version contains in-frame clones alone and is incomplete. This table has just under 40,000 clones, 80% to 90% appearing once. Study results and caveats: Within the repertoire, clones expanded before ART were dominant at all time points. Control repertoires displayed wider CDR3 length ranges than the HIV repertoires.

At minimum, one pre-ART and two post-ART PBMC samples were obtained from each donor. Points on this clone: What it binds is not known.

Specimen: unsorted PBMCs, collected just before starting antiretroviral therapy. This TCR derives from a woman between 18 and 30 years old with HIV.

The CDR3 is CASSDRDRGKLSNQPQHF. The CDR3 DNA follows: TGTGCCAGCTCAGACCGGGACAGGGGAAAACTTAGCAATCAGCCCCAGCATTTT. The chain couples TRBV6-4 to TRBJ1-5; TRBD1 matches at 10 bases. V dropped 8 bases and J dropped 0; count of bases not matched to a gene: 13. This CDR3 has 18 amino acids. Germline CDR1 and CDR2: MRHNA and SNTAGT.